Here is one TCR beta chain with its context. Its antigen is undetermined. The data stem from a study of cytomegalovirus exposure and HLA in healthy donors. Study-wide background: There were 117 million unique TCR beta sequences, drawn from roughly 200 million T cells, in an earlier analysis. The study, taken as a whole, reports: Most sequenced TCRs were rare (though some public TCRs occurred in many donors).

In the PCR, 60 Vbeta and 13 Jbeta primers were used. Libraries were prepared by immunoSEQ multiplex PCR; TCRdb keeps only in-frame clonotypes and omits some of them. The sample holds about 160,000 clones, roughly 80% seen once. With V trimmed by 3 bases and J by 3 bases, 7 bases remained unmatched. Germline CDR1 is LGHNA and CDR2 is YNFKEQ. The CDR3 length is 15 residues. Sample: PBMCs. The source of this sequence is a man between 18 and 35 years old in good health and CMV-seronegative. V gene TRBV4-2 combines with J gene TRBJ2-5, with 7 bases matching TRBD1. CDR3 in amino acids: CASSHIRDSEETQYF. CDR3 DNA: TGTGCCAGCAGCCATATTCGGGACAGTGAAGAGACCCAGTACTTC.